This T cell receptor (beta chain) was obtained from a study of T cell responses to AZD1222 COVID-19 vaccine. Profiling relied on immunoSEQ multiplex PCR, and the TCRdb table lists in-frame clones only, not all of them. The data hold roughly 150,000 clones, with roughly 90% observed a single time. The count of this clone is one. CDR1 and CDR2 (germline): SNHLY, FYNNEI. V lost 3 bases to trimming and J lost 3 bases, with 2 bases between them. The CDR3 is 11 residues long. The V call is TRBV2, the J call TRBJ1-2; D call uncertain. This clonotype was obtained from an adult who received the AZD1222 COVID-19 vaccine. Sequenced here: peripheral blood, sampled 28 days after the second AZD1222 dose. The CDR3 bases are TGTGCCAGCAGTGAGGACTATGGCTACACCTTC. Amino acid sequence: CASSEDYGYTF.